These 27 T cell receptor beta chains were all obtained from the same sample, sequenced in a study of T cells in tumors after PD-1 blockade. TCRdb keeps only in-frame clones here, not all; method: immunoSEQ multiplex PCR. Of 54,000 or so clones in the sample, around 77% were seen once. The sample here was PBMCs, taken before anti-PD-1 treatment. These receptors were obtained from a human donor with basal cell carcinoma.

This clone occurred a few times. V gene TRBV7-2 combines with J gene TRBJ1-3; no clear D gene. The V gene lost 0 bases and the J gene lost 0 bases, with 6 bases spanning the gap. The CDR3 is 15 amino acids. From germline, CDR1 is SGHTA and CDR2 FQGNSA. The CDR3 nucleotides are TGTGCCAGCAGCTTAGCGCTGGGCTCTGGAAACACCATATATTTT. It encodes CASSLALGSGNTIYF.

The CDR3 protein is CASSPGFNEKLFF. The CDR3, as DNA: TGTGCCAGCAGTCCCGGCTTCAATGAAAAACTGTTTTTT. The chain combines TRBV27 with TRBJ1-4; D is undetermined. Trimming stripped 5 bases from V and 5 bases from J, with 9 bases between. CDR3 size: 13 residues. Per germline, CDR1 MNHEY and CDR2 SMNVEV (reference sequence).

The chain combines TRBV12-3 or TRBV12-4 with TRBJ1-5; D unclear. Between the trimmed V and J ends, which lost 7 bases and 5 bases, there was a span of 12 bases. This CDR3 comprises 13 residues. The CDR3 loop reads CASTAMRDQPQHF. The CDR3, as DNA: TGTGCCAGCACCGCCATGCGAGATCAGCCCCAGCATTTT.

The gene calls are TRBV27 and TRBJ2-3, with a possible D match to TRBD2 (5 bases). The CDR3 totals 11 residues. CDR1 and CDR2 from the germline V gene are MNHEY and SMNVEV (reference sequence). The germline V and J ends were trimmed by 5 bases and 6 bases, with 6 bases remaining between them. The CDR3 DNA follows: TGTGCCAGCAGTCCGGGGGATACGCAGTATTTT. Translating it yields CASSPGDTQYF.

CDR3 protein: CASSLMGQGTENIQYF. The CDR3 DNA is TGTGCCAGCAGCTTGATGGGACAGGGTACGGAAAACATTCAGTACTTC. This chain uses TRBV11-3 with TRBJ2-4; 9 bases are shared with TRBD1. Germline CDR1 and CDR2: SGHNT and YENEEA. The V gene end was trimmed by 3 bases and the J gene end by 5 bases; junction bases not matched to a gene: 8. The CDR3 runs to 16 residues.

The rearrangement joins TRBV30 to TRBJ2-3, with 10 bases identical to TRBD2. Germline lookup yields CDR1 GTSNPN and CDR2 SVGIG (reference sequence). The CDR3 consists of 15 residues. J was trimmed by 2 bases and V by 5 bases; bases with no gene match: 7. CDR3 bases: TGTGCCTGGGACCGGGGGACTAGCGACACAGATACGCAGTATTTT. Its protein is CAWDRGTSDTDTQYF.

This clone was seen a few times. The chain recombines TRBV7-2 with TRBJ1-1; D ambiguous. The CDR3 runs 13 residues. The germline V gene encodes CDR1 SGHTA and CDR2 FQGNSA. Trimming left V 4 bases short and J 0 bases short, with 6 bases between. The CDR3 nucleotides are TGTGCCAGCAGCTCCCAATTGAACACTGAAGCTTTCTTT. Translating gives CASSSQLNTEAFF.

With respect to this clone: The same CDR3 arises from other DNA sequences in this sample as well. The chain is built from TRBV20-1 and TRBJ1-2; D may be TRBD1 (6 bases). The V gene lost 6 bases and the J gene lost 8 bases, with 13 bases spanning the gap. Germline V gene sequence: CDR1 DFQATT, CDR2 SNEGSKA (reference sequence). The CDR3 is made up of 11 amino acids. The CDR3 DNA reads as TGCAGTGCCTCGGCAGGGGTGGGCTACACCTTC. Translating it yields CSASAGVGYTF.

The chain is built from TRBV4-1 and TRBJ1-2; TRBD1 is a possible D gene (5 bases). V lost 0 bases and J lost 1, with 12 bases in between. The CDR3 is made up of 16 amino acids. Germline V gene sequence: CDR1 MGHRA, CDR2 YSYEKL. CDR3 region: CASSQEDRGVNYGYTF. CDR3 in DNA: TGCGCCAGCAGCCAAGAAGATCGGGGGGTTAACTATGGCTACACCTTC.

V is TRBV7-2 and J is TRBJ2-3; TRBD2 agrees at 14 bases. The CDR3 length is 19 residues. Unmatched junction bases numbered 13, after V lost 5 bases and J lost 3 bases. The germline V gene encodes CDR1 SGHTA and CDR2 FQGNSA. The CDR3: CASSAYGLAGGPATDTQYF. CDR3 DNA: TGTGCCAGCAGCGCCTACGGACTAGCGGGGGGACCAGCTACAGATACGCAGTATTTT.

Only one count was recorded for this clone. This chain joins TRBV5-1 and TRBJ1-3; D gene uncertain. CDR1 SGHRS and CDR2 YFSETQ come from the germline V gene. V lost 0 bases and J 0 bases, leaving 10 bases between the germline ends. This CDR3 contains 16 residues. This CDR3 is CASSLAPANSGNTIYF. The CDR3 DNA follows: TGCGCCAGCAGCTTGGCCCCGGCAAACTCTGGAAACACCATATATTTT.

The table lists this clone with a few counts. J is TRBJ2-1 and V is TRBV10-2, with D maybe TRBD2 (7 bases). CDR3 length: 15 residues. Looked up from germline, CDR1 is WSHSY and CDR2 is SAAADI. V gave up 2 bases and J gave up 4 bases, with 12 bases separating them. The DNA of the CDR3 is TGCGCCAGCAGTGAGGCGCGGGGGCGATACAATGAGCAGTTCTTC. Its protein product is CASSEARGRYNEQFF.

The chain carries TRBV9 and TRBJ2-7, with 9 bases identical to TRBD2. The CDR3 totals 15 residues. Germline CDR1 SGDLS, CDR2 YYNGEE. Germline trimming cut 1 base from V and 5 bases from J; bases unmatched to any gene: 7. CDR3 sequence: CASSVTSGGINEQYF. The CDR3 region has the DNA TGTGCCAGCAGCGTAACGAGCGGGGGGATTAACGAGCAGTACTTC.

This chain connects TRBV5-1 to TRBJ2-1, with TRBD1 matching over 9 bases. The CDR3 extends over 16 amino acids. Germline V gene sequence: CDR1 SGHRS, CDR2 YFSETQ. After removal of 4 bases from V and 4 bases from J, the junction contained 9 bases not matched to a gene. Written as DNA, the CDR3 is TGCGCCAGCAGCCCGGGACAGGGTTTCTCTTACAATGAGCAGTTCTTC. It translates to CASSPGQGFSYNEQFF. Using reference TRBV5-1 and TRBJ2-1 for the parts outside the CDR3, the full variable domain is KAGVTQTPRYLIKTRGQQVTLSCSPISGHRSVSWYQQTPGQGLQFLFEYFSETQRNKGNFPGRFSGRQFSNSRSEMNVSTLELGDSALYLCASSPGQGFSYNEQFFGPGTRLTVL.

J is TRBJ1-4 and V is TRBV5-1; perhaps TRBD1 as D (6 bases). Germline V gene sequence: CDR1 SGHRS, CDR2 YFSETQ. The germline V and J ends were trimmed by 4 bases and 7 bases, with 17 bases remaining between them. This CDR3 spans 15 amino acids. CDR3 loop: CASSALGGAGEKLFF. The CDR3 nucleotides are TGCGCCAGCAGCGCGCTGGGGGGGGCCGGTGAAAAACTGTTTTTT.

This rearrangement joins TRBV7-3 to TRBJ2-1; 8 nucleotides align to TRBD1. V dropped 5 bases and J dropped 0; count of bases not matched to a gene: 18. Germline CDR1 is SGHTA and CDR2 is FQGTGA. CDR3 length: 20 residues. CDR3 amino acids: CASSIEPGQVILSSYNEQFF. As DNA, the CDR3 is TGTGCCAGCAGCATAGAGCCGGGACAGGTGATACTGAGCTCCTACAATGAGCAGTTCTTC.

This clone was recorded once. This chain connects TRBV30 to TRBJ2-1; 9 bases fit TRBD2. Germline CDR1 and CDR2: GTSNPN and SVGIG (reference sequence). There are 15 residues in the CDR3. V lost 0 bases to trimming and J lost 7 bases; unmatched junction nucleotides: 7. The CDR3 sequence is CAWSVPSGVRNEQFF. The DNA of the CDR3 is TGTGCCTGGAGTGTACCTAGCGGGGTAAGGAATGAGCAGTTCTTC.

The CDR3 here is CAISDLDREEDGYTF. The CDR3 coding sequence is TGTGCCATCAGTGACCTAGACAGGGAGGAGGACGGCTACACCTTC. The V call is TRBV10-3, the J call TRBJ1-2; 7 bases line up with TRBD1. The CDR3 length is 15 residues. The junction had 12 bases not matched to a gene; V was cut back by 3 bases and J by 8 bases. The germline CDR1 and CDR2 sequences are ENHRY and SYGVKD.

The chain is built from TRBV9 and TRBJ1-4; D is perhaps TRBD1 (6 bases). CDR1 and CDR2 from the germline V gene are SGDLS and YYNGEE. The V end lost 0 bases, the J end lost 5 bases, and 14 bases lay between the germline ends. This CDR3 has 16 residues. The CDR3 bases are TGTGCCAGCAGCGTAGGAGCCCCCAGGGGAAATGAAAAACTGTTTTTT. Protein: CASSVGAPRGNEKLFF.

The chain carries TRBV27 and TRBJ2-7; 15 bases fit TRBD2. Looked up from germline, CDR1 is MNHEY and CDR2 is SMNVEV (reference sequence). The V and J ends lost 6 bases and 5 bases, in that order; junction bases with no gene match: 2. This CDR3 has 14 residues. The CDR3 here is CASSGLAGGNEQYF. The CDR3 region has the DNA TGTGCCAGCAGCGGACTAGCGGGGGGGAACGAGCAGTACTTC.

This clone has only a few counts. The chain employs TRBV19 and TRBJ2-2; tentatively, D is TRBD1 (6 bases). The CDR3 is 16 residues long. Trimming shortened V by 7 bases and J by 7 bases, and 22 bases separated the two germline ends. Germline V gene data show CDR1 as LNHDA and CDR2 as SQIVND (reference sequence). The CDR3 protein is CASTVPLQGSGGELFF. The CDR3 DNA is TGTGCCAGTACCGTCCCCCTACAGGGTTCGGGCGGGGAGCTGTTTTTT.

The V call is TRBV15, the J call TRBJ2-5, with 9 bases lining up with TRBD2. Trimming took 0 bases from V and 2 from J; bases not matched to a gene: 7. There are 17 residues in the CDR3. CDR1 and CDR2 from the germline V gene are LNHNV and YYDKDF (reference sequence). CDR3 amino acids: CATSRDYASGVQETQYF. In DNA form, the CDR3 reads TGTGCCACCAGCAGAGATTACGCTAGCGGGGTACAAGAGACCCAGTACTTC.

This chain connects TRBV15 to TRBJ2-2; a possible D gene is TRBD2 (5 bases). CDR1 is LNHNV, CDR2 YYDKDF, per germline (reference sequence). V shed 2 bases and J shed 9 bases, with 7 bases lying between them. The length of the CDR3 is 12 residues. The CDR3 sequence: CATSRTGRELFF. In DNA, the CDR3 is TGTGCCACCAGCAGAACGGGGAGGGAGCTGTTTTTT.

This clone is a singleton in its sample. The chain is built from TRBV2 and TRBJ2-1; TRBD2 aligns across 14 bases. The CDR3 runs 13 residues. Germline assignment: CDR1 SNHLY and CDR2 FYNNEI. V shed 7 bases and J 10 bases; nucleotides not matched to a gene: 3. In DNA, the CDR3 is TGTGCCAGCAATGGACTAGCGGGGGGAGAGCAGTTCTTC. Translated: CASNGLAGGEQFF.

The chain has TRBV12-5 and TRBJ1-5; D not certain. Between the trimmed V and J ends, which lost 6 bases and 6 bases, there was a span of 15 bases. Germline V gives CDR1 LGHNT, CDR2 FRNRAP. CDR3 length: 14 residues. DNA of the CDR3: TGTGCTAGTGGCCTCCCGGGGAGGACTCAGCCCCAGCATTTT. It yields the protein CASGLPGRTQPQHF. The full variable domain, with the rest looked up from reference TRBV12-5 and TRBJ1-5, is DARVTQTPRHKVTEMGQEVTMRCQPILGHNTVFWYRQTMMQGLELLAYFRNRAPLDDSGMPKDRFSAEMPDATLATLKIQPSEPRDSAVYFCASGLPGRTQPQHFGDGTRLSIL.

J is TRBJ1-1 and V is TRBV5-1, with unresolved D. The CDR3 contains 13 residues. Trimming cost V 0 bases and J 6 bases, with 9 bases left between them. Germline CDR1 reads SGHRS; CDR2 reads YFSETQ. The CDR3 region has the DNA TGCGCCAGCAGCTTGGTGGGGTACTCTGAAGCTTTCTTT. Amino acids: CASSLVGYSEAFF.

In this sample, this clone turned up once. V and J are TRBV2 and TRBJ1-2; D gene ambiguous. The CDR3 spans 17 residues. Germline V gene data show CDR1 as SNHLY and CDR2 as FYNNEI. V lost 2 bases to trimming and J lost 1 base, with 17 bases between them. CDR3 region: CASSESGSVVGNYGYTF. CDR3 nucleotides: TGTGCCAGCAGTGAATCTGGTTCGGTTGTAGGTAACTATGGCTACACCTTC. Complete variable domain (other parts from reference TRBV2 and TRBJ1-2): EPEVTQTPSHQVTQMGQEVILRCVPISNHLYFYWYRQILGQKVEFLVSFYNNEISEKSEIFDDQFSVERPDGSNFTLKIRSTKLEDSAMYFCASSESGSVVGNYGYTFGSGTRLTVV.